The rows below give T cell receptor beta chains drawn from one sample of a study of blood T cell repertoires in COVID-19. TCRdb's table, derived via immunoSEQ multiplex PCR, lists solely in-frame clones and lacks some. The sample comprises about 170,000 clones, approximately 82% of which are singletons, and 3.6% rests with the top ten. Sequenced sample: PBMCs or T cells enriched from blood (not recorded which). The receptors here all came from a woman between 45 and 65 years old in a cohort exposed to, infected with or recovered from COVID-19 (not recorded which). Both conserved end residues are part of each CDR3. Clone size appears in some rows only: once, few, many, or a class for an expanded clone.

clone_size	v_call	cdr3_aa
NA	TRBV18	CASSPGGAQYF
NA	TRBV7-2	CASSLVDYDNEQFF
once	TRBV2	CASSSQGHTEAFF
NA	TRBV20-1	CSASVGGTNEKLFF
NA	TRBV2	CASHYGDLGMNQPQHF
NA	TRBV5-1	CASSLDSFGNQPQHF
once	TRBV9	CASSVGTDNNEQFF
NA	TRBV12-3/TRBV12-4	CASSFGGETQYF
NA	TRBV9	CASSVGQGVSYEQYF
NA	TRBV5-4	CASGRPGDFDYGYTF
NA	TRBV6-6	CASSPRGGPGDTF
NA	TRBV3-1/TRBV3-2	CASKHLGGGGYGYTF
NA	TRBV25-1	CASSRGLSYEQYF
NA	TRBV7-3	CASSFSGRDTDTQYF
NA	TRBV7-3	CANRAGREYNEQFF
NA	TRBV19	CASTSDRASTNEKLFF
NA	TRBV25-1	CASEDREDSGELFF
NA	TRBV7-8	CASSLERDSPLHF
NA	TRBV6-5	CASSNSGGSTDTQYF
NA	TRBV3-1/TRBV3-2	CASSQDGGREAFF
NA	TRBV23-1	CASRQGAEVYSNQPQHF
NA	TRBV19	CASSTSHRGQIGNTIYF
NA	TRBV6-5	CASSYSNWGRDYGYTF
NA	TRBV2	CASTRWGEDGYTF
once	TRBV19	CASTKAGAPGDEQFF
NA	TRBV28	CASRSSAGGTEAFF
NA	TRBV7-2	CASSPLRGGVQPQHF
NA	TRBV6-5	CASSYSADTEAFF
NA	TRBV2	CASSELRGISQPQHF
NA	TRBV19	CASSIMRTSAGTDTQYF
NA	TRBV10-3	CAIMGSVTGELFF
NA	TRBV9	CASSVEALAGPGGETQYF
few	TRBV7-8	CASSLGAVGTNTEAFF
NA	TRBV6-2/TRBV6-3	CASSFNDRSAGPQHF
NA	TRBV7-3	CASSLRAGHEQYF
few	TRBV5-1	CASSLDNSGSYNEQFF
NA	TRBV6-1	CASSDMGHEQFF
NA	TRBV29-1	CSVGRVDTGELFF